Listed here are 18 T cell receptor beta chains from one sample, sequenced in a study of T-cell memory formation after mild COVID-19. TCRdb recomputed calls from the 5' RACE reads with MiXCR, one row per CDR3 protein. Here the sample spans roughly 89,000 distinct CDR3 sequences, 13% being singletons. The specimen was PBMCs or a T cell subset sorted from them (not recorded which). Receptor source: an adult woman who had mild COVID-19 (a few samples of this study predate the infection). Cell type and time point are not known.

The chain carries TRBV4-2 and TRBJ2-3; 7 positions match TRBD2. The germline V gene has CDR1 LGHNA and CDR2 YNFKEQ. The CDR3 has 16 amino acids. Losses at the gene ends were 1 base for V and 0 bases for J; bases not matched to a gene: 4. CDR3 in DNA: TGTGCCAGCAGCCAAGTACCTAGCGGTAGCACAGATACGCAGTATTTT. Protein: CASSQVPSGSTDTQYF.

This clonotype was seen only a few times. The DNA of the CDR3 is TGTGCCAGCAGTGATGACCACCTAGCGGCCACCGGGGAGCTGTTTTTT. It specifies CASSDDHLAATGELFF. The J gene is TRBJ2-2, the V gene TRBV6-4, with 7 positions matching TRBD2. Per the germline V gene, CDR1 is MRHNA and CDR2 is SNTAGT. The V and J ends lost 3 bases and 4 bases, in that order; junction bases with no gene match: 8. The CDR3 has 16 amino acids.

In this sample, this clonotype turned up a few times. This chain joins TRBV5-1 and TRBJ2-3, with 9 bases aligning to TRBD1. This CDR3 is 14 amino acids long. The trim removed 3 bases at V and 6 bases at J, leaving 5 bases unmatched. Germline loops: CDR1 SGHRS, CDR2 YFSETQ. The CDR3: CASSSGDRADTQYF. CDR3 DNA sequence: TGCGCCAGCAGCTCCGGGGACAGGGCGGATACGCAGTATTTT.

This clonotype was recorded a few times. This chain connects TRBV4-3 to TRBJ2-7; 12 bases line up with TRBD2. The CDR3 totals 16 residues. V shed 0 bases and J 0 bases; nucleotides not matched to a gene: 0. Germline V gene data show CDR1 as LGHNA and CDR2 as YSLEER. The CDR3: CASSQETSGSSYEQYF. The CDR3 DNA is TGCGCCAGCAGCCAAGAGACTAGCGGGAGCTCCTACGAGCAGTACTTC.

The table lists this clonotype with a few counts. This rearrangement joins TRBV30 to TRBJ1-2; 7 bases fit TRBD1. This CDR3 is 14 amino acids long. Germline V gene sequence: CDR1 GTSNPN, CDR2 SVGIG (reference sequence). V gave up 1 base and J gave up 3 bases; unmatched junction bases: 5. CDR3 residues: CAWSEDTGDYGYTF. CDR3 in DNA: TGTGCCTGGAGTGAAGATACAGGGGACTATGGCTACACCTTC.

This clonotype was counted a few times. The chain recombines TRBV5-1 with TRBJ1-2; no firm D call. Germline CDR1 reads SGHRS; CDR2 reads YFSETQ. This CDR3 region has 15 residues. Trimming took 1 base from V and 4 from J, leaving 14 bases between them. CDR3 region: CASSLRGWDAYGYTF. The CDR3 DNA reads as TGCGCCAGCAGCTTGAGAGGGTGGGATGCCTATGGCTACACCTTC. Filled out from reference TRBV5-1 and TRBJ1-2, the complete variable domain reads KAGVTQTPRYLIKTRGQQVTLSCSPISGHRSVSWYQQTPGQGLQFLFEYFSETQRNKGNFPGRFSGRQFSNSRSEMNVSTLELGDSALYLCASSLRGWDAYGYTFGSGTRLTVV.

The CDR3 is CASSYSGSRRGSYNEQFF. CDR3 nucleotides: TGTGCCAGCAGTTACTCAGGATCGAGAAGGGGCTCCTACAATGAGCAGTTCTTC. This chain uses TRBV6-5 with TRBJ2-1, with TRBD1 as a possible D gene (5 bases). Trimming stripped 0 bases from V and 0 bases from J, with 15 bases between. CDR3 length: 18 amino acids. CDR1 and CDR2 (germline): MNHEY, SVGAGI.

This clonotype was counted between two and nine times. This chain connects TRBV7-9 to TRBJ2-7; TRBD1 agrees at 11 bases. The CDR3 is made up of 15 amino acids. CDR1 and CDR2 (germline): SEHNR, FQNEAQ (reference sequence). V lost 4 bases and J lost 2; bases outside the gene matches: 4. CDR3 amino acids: CASSSLDRGPYEQYF. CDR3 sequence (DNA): TGTGCCAGCAGCTCCTTGGACAGGGGGCCCTACGAGCAGTACTTC.

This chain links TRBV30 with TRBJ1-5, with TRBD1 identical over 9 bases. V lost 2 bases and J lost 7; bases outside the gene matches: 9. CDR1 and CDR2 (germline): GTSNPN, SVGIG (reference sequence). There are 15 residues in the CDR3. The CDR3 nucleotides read TGTGCCTGGAGTCCCCGGACAGGGGTCGAACAGCCCCAGCATTTT. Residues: CAWSPRTGVEQPQHF. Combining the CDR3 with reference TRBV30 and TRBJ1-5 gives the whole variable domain SQTIHQWPATLVQPVGSPLSLECTVEGTSNPNLYWYRQAAGRGLQLLFYSVGIGQISSEVPQNLSASRPQDRQFILSSKKLLLSDSGFYLCAWSPRTGVEQPQHFGDGTRLSIL.

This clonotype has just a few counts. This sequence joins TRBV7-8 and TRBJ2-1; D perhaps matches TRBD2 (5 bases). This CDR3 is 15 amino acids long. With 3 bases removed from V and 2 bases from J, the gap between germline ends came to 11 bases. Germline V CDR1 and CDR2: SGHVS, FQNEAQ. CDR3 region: CASSLRTQTYNEQFF. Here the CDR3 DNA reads TGTGCCAGCAGCTTGAGGACTCAAACCTACAATGAGCAGTTCTTC.

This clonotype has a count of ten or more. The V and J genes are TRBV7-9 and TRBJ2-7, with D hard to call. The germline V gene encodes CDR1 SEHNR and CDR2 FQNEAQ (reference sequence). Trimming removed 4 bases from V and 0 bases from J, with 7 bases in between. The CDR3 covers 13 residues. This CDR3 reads CASSSLSSYEQYF. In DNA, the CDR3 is TGTGCCAGCAGCTCTCTGAGCTCCTACGAGCAGTACTTC.

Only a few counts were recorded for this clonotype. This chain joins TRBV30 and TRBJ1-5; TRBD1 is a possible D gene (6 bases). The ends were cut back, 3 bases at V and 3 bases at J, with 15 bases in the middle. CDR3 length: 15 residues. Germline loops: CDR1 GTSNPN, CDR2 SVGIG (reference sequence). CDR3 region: CAWSAPRDTNQPQHF. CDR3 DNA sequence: TGTGCCTGGAGCGCTCCCCGGGACACCAATCAGCCCCAGCATTTT.

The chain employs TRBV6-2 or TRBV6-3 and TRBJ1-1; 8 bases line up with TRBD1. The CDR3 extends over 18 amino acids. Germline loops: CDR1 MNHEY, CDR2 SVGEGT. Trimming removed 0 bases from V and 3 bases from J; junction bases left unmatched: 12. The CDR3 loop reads CASSYSTGTGSWYTEAFF. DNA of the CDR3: TGTGCCAGCAGTTACTCGACAGGGACAGGCTCATGGTACACTGAAGCTTTCTTT.

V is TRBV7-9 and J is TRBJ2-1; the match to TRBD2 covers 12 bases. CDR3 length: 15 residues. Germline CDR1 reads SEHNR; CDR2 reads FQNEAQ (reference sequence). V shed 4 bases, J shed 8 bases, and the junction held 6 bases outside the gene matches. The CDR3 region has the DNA TGTGCCAGCAGCTCGACTAGCGGGGGACTGGATGAGCAGTTCTTC. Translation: CASSSTSGGLDEQFF. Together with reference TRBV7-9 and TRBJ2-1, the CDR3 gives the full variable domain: DTGVSQNPRHKITKRGQNVTFRCDPISEHNRLYWYRQTLGQGPEFLTYFQNEAQLEKSRLLSDRFSAERPKGSFSTLEIQRTEQGDSAMYLCASSSTSGGLDEQFFGPGTRLTVL.

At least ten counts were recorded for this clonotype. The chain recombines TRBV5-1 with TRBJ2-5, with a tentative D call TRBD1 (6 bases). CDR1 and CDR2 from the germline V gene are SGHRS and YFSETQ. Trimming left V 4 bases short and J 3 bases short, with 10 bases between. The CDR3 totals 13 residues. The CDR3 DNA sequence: TGCGCCAGCAGCCCGGACAGCAAAGAGACCCAGTACTTC. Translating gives CASSPDSKETQYF.

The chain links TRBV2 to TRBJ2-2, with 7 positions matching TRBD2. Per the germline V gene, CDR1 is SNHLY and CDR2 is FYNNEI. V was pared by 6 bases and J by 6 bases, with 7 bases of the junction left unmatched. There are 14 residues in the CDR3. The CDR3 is CASSGGSVAGELFF. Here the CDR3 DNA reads TGTGCCAGCAGCGGCGGGAGTGTCGCCGGGGAGCTGTTTTTT.

DNA for the CDR3: TGTGCCAGCAGCCTCGAGTCGGGACTAGCGGGCAGCACAGATACGCAGTATTTT. Its protein product is CASSLESGLAGSTDTQYF. The chain joins TRBV9 to TRBJ2-3; TRBD2 matches 12 bases. There are 18 residues in the CDR3. V was clipped by 4 bases and J by 0 bases; unmatched bases: 9. Germline V gene lookup returns CDR1 SGDLS and CDR2 YYNGEE.

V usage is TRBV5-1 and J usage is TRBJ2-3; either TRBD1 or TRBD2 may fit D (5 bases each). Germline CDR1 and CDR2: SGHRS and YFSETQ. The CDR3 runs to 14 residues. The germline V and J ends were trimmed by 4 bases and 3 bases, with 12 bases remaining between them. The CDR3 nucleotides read TGCGCCAGCAGCGACGGGACCCGGACAGATACGCAGTATTTT. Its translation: CASSDGTRTDTQYF. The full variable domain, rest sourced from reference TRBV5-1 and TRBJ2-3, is KAGVTQTPRYLIKTRGQQVTLSCSPISGHRSVSWYQQTPGQGLQFLFEYFSETQRNKGNFPGRFSGRQFSNSRSEMNVSTLELGDSALYLCASSDGTRTDTQYFGPGTRLTVL.